This entry features one T cell receptor (beta chain) sequence. Its antigen is currently not known. One base away there is no much larger clone; base qualities are not given. At the junction V is shortened by 6 bases and J by 1 base; bases outside the gene matches: 3. For CDR1 and CDR2, the germline V gene lists MGHDK and SYGVNS. From its cysteine to its phenylalanine, the CDR3 spans 14 amino acids. Only CDR3 DNA remains: 42 bases, in frame from the first base. The goal of deep resolution MiSeq sequencing was a depth between 1 in 1 million and 1 in 200,000 T cells, and coverage averaged 10x per clonotype. TCR beta libraries were generated with the immunoSEQ hsTCRB Kit. The paper's processing steps were these. Data were analyzed with ImmunoSEQ Data Assistant and ImmunoSEQ Analyzer, with V, D and J genes assigned per IMGT definitions. Clonality, which ranges from 0 to 1, was calculated by subtracting the normalized Shannon entropy of productive rearrangement frequencies from one. Only overrepresented clonotypes making up at least 0.05% of each patient's repertoire were included in the public clonotype analysis. More than ten repertoires from age-matched healthy donors, obtained from immuneACCESS, served as clonality controls. What TCRdb holds here is the immuneACCESS table cut down to in-frame rearrangements. Part of the clones is not present; checked against another copy, under half of the missing clones reflect an unresolved V gene, and the others are unexplained. V and J calls and clone size are as listed in that table; D and trimming were resolved from the DNA. The sample data list 270,000 or so clones, and 65% to 85% of these were observed just once. Clones ranked in the top ten supply around 6% of the sample.

In the paper's terms, the time point label means: progressive disease on ibrutinib. Approximately 2 micrograms of genomic DNA were extracted from cryopreserved PBMCs for TCR beta library preparation. High-throughput TCR beta sequencing was performed on longitudinal blood samples from CLL patients receiving ibrutinib monotherapy. The patients took part in an open-label, single-center phase 2 trial of ibrutinib monotherapy. These data originate in a study of cytotoxic CD8 clonotypes in ibrutinib-treated CLL (dated by TCRdb to about 2021). About the study as a whole: The cohort was composed of 11 relapsed/refractory and around 15 treatment-naive patients; IGHV unmutated status was identified in around 17 patients. All remission and progressive disease samples were collected while patients were still receiving ibrutinib. Longitudinal samples were obtainable from about 30% of the roughly 90 participants in the trial. Responses were partial in roughly 24 patients and complete in 2; after median around 66 months follow-up, roughly 14 stayed in remission and around 12 progressed. On average, each sample had roughly 260,000 productive templates and under 95,000 productive rearrangements. Cryopreserved peripheral blood mononuclear cells were collected at three points: before therapy, at response, and at either sustained remission or disease progression. The response samples were drawn at a median of 12 months into treatment, with a range of roughly 6 to 36 months.

Broader findings and caveats from the paper: Clonality increased at ibrutinib response, stayed stable in sustained remission, and fell back toward baseline at progression. Sampling times were not matched between sustained-remission and progressing patients, and lymph node repertoires were not studied. Public clonotypes were rare and either contracted or stayed stable during treatment, and the rise in clonality at ibrutinib response reflected the expansion of private clonotypes. Baseline clonality was found to be higher than that of age-matched healthy donors and was strongly correlated with circulating CD8+ T-cell counts.

The TCR was taken from a human donor with chronic lymphocytic leukemia. This chain is built from TRBV25-1 and TRBJ2-3; 8 bases in between match TRBD2. This specimen was PBMCs, taken at disease progression, from a patient treated with ibrutinib. The CDR3 protein sequence reads: CASSRAGGTDTQYF. The sequenced DNA is TGTGCCAGCAGCCGAGCGGGGGGCACAGATACGCAGTATTTT.